Below, one T cell receptor (beta chain) is given with its context. This entry is derived from a study of T cell changes during pregnancy in multiple sclerosis. Produced via immunoSEQ multiplex PCR; TCRdb's table is partial and in-frame only. The sample contains approximately 36,000 clones, 93% of which appear only once. The CDR3 spans 15 residues. V shed 1 base, J shed 1 base, and the junction held 3 bases outside the gene matches. Looked up from germline, CDR1 is SEHNR and CDR2 is FQNEAQ (reference sequence). Sample: CD4+ T cells from peripheral blood mononuclear cells, taken in the first trimester of pregnancy. The chain recombines TRBV7-9 with TRBJ1-1, with 7 bases fitting TRBD1. This receptor was identified in a female donor with multiple sclerosis, enrolled in a pregnancy study. The CDR3 spells CASSLVRQGNTEAFF. CDR3 nucleotides: TGTGCCAGCAGCTTAGTGAGACAGGGGAACACTGAAGCTTTCTTT.